The 10 T cell receptor beta chains given below trace back to one sample, sequenced in a study of T cell responses to AZD1222 COVID-19 vaccine. The method was immunoSEQ multiplex PCR; TCRdb's version includes in-frame clones alone and lacks a portion of them. The table has 180,000 or so clones, 92% seen once. This specimen consisted of peripheral blood, obtained 28 days after the second AZD1222 dose. Receptors originate from an adult who received the AZD1222 COVID-19 vaccine.

The CDR3 sequence is CAWSERRSTEAFF. CDR3 DNA: TGTGCCTGGAGTGAGAGAAGGAGTACTGAAGCTTTCTTT. The J gene is TRBJ1-1, the V gene TRBV30; D remains ambiguous. The CDR3 extends over 13 amino acids. V dropped 1 base and J dropped 5 bases, with 11 bases sitting between them. Germline V lookup: CDR1 GTSNPN, CDR2 SVGIG (reference sequence). Variable domain in full (rest from reference TRBV30 and TRBJ1-1): SQTIHQWPATLVQPVGSPLSLECTVEGTSNPNLYWYRQAAGRGLQLLFYSVGIGQISSEVPQNLSASRPQDRQFILSSKKLLLSDSGFYLCAWSERRSTEAFFGQGTRLTVV.

This sequence joins TRBV30 and TRBJ1-5, with D hard to call. V was pared by 2 bases and J by 2 bases, with 7 bases between. From germline, CDR1 is GTSNPN and CDR2 SVGIG (reference sequence). This CDR3 contains 13 residues. The CDR3 DNA reads TGTGCCTGGAGTTATGGTGGCAATCAGCCCCAGCATTTT. It encodes CAWSYGGNQPQHF.

The chain combines TRBV5-6 with TRBJ2-7; TRBD2 is a possible D gene (5 bases). CDR1 and CDR2 (germline): SGHDT, YYEEEE. The CDR3 has 11 residues. V dropped 3 bases and J dropped 9 bases, with 10 bases sitting between them. CDR3 amino acids: CASSWSGRQYF. The CDR3 region has the DNA TGTGCCAGCAGCTGGAGCGGTAGGCAGTACTTC. Full variable domain (rest looked up from reference TRBV5-6 and TRBJ2-7): DAGVTQSPTHLIKTRGQQVTLRCSPKSGHDTVSWYQQALGQGPQFIFQYYEEEERQRGNFPDRFSGHQFPNYSSELNVNALLLGDSALYLCASSWSGRQYFGPGTRLTVT.

This clone was counted only a few times. The chain uses TRBV5-1 and TRBJ1-3, with 9 bases matching TRBD1. The V segment lost 4 bases and the J segment 3 bases; nucleotides outside the gene matches: 5. The CDR3 is 15 residues long. Germline loops: CDR1 SGHRS, CDR2 YFSETQ. Written as DNA, the CDR3 is TGCGCCAGCAGCCTGGACAGGGGTTTTGGAAACACCATATATTTT. Translating it yields CASSLDRGFGNTIYF. The complete variable domain, with remaining parts taken from reference TRBV5-1 and TRBJ1-3, reads KAGVTQTPRYLIKTRGQQVTLSCSPISGHRSVSWYQQTPGQGLQFLFEYFSETQRNKGNFPGRFSGRQFSNSRSEMNVSTLELGDSALYLCASSLDRGFGNTIYFGEGSWLTVV.

The table lists this clone with a count of one. The gene calls are TRBV6-7 and TRBJ2-1, with 8 nucleotides matching TRBD2. TRBV6-7 is reported as an ORF; its role is uncertain. With V trimmed by 0 bases and J by 2 bases, 12 bases remained unmatched. The length of the CDR3 is 19 residues. Written as DNA, the CDR3 is TGTGCCAGCAGTTACTCAAGGGCTAGCGGGTCCCGCCCCTACAATGAGCAGTTCTTC. Translating gives CASSYSRASGSRPYNEQFF.

As to this clone: A read error may produce the germline difference seen at one junction end. The chain combines TRBV5-6 with TRBJ2-7; TRBD1 matches at 7 bases. Germline values: CDR1 SGHDT, CDR2 YYEEEE. CDR3 length equals 11 residues. CDR3 sequence reads: CASSLDREQYF. Written as DNA, the CDR3 is TGTGCCAGCAGTTTGGACAGGGAGCAGTACTTC.

The chain recombines TRBV7-6 with TRBJ2-3; 7 positions match TRBD2. CDR1 SGHVS and CDR2 FNYEAQ come from the germline V gene. The CDR3 contains 15 residues. The trim removed 0 bases at V and 4 bases at J, leaving 4 bases unmatched. The CDR3 reads CASSLAGGPPDTQYF. The CDR3 DNA is TGTGCCAGCAGCTTAGCGGGAGGGCCCCCAGATACGCAGTATTTT.

In DNA form, the CDR3 reads TGCGCCAGCAGCACCACCGGGACTAGCGTGTTGGATGAGCAGTTCTTC. It codes for CASSTTGTSVLDEQFF. V usage is TRBV5-1 and J usage is TRBJ2-1, with 10 bases aligning to TRBD2. This CDR3 is built from 16 residues. CDR1 is SGHRS, CDR2 YFSETQ, per germline. The V segment lost 4 bases and the J segment 8 bases; nucleotides outside the gene matches: 12.

This clone was counted a single time. The chain links TRBV4-2 to TRBJ1-6, with 8 bases aligning to TRBD1. The germline CDR1 and CDR2 sequences are LGHNA and YNFKEQ. This CDR3 region has 17 residues. V trimming: 3 bases; J trimming: 6 bases; junction bases outside the gene matches: 10. CDR3 nucleotide sequence: TGTGCCAGCAGCCATCGCTACGGACAGGGAGGTAATTCACCCCTCCACTTT. Its protein is CASSHRYGQGGNSPLHF.

The gene calls are TRBV29-1 and TRBJ1-3; a possible D gene is TRBD1 (6 bases). The CDR3 is 12 amino acids. From germline, CDR1 is SQVTM and CDR2 ANQGSEA. The germline V and J ends were trimmed by 6 bases and 2 bases, with 8 bases remaining between them. This CDR3 reads CSVKGAGNTIYF. The CDR3 DNA sequence: TGCAGCGTGAAGGGGGCTGGAAACACCATATATTTT.